This TCR beta chain was sequenced in a study of T cell repertoires in cytomegalovirus infection (dated by TCRdb to about 2019). A note on the overall study: Because public TCR beta signatures pointed to carriage of CMV infection together with the matching HLA type, the HLA type of each donor mattered for the analysis. General conclusions and limits of the study: The ex vivo response was dominated by HLA-C-restricted CMV-specific TCR beta clonotypes, and the single most frequent clonotype in two of eight donors was supplied by these HLA-C-restricted clonotypes. In both this cohort and an independent cohort of more than 350 donors, the cumulative frequency of public TCR beta family members distinguished carriers of CMV infection plus the relevant HLA type.

This clonotype has a handful of counts. Its antigen target is currently unknown. No base quality values were provided; no much bigger clone lies one nucleotide off. The V end loses 0 bases and the J end loses 12 bases, and a stretch of 12 bases separates them. CDR1 and CDR2, looked up from the germline V gene, are LGHNA and YNFKEQ. Reading from cysteine to phenylalanine, the CDR3 counts 13 amino acids. Here the CDR3 DNA is all that survives: 39 bases in frame from base 1. TCRdb records Illumina HiSeq 1500 as the sequencer. The public reads were reanalyzed by TCRdb: fastp trimming at Q25, MiXCR alignment, in-frame beta chains only. Identical CDR3 proteins give one entry, which carries the most common genes and DNA. The sample table records 480,000 or so distinct CDR3 sequences; around 11% of these occur just once. In total, the top ten clones hold roughly a tenth of the sample.

Material for sequencing was PBMCs. This TCR was recovered from a human donor in good health (CMV status not recorded). Some clones in this sample may be carry-over from other donors' samples. The rearrangement joined TRBV4-2 to TRBJ2-1; the D gene is possibly TRBD2, with 5 bases matching. The CDR3 region reads CASSQERRGRQFF. The sequence in DNA is TGTGCCAGCAGCCAAGAGAGACGGGGTAGGCAGTTCTTC.